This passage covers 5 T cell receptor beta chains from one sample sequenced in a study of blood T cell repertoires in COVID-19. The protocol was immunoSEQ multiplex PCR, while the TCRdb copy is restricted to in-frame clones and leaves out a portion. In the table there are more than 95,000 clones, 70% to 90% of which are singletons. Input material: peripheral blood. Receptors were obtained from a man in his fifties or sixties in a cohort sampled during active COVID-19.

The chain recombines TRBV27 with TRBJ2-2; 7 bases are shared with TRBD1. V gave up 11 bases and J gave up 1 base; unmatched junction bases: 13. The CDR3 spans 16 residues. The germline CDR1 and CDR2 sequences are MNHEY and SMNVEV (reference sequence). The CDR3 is CAPPPGWTGNTGELFF. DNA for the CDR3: TGTGCCCCGCCCCCGGGGTGGACAGGGAACACCGGGGAGCTGTTTTTT.

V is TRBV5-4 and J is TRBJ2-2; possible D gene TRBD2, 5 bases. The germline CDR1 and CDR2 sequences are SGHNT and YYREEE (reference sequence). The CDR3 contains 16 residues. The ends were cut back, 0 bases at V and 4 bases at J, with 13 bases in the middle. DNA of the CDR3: TGTGCCAGCAGCTTGGGTCTAGTAGGAGGCACCGGGGAGCTGTTTTTT. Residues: CASSLGLVGGTGELFF.

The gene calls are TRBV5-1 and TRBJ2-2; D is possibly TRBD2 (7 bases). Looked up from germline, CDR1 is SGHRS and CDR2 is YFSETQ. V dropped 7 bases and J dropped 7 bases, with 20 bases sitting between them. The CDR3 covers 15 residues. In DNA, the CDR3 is TGCGCCAGCGATGTGGGTGCGGGGGCCCACGGGGAGCTGTTTTTT. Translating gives CASDVGAGAHGELFF.

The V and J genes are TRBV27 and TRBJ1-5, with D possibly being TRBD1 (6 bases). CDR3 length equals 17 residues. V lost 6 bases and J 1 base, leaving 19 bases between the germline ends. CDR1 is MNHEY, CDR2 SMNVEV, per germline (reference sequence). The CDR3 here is CASRRDTSWGSNQPQHF. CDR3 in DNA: TGTGCCAGCAGACGGGACACCTCCTGGGGGAGCAATCAGCCCCAGCATTTT.

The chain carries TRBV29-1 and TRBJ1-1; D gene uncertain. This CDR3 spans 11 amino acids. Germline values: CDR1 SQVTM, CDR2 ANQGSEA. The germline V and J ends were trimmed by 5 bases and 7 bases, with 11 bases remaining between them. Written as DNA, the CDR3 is TGCAGCGTTATAATTGGAGGTGAAGCTTTCTTT. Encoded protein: CSVIIGGEAFF.